Described below is a single T cell receptor (beta chain) sequence and its context. Its antigen is as yet unknown. TCRdb's table, derived via immunoSEQ multiplex PCR, lists solely in-frame clones and lacks some. The sample contains 100,000 to 150,000 clones, just over 85% of which appear only once. These data are taken from a study of T cell responses to AZD1222 COVID-19 vaccine. Study-level findings and limits: Reports indicate that nearly half of spike-specific TCRs are directed at unmutated variant regions.

The germline V gene encodes CDR1 MNHEY and CDR2 SVGAGI. V shed 2 bases and J 4 bases; nucleotides not matched to a gene: 1. The CDR3 has 15 residues. The receptor was isolated from an adult in good health. The chain recombines TRBV6-5 with TRBJ2-3; TRBD1 aligns across 12 bases. This specimen consisted of peripheral blood, obtained on day 0 of MenACWY control vaccination. CDR3 region: CASSYGTGGSDTQYF. Here the CDR3 DNA reads TGTGCCAGCAGTTACGGGACAGGGGGCTCAGATACGCAGTATTTT.